What follows describes a single TCR beta chain. What it recognizes is unknown. Reprocessing the 5' RACE reads, TCRdb reports a single entry for every CDR3 protein and omits DNA. This sample's table reports approximately 400,000 distinct CDR3 sequences. The data are from a study of monozygotic twins with inflammatory bowel disease. Study observations and caveats: Twins with IBD were found to have lower TCRbeta diversity (inverse Simpson) than healthy co-twins.

The CDR3 covers 16 residues. Germline CDR1 SGHDT, CDR2 YYEEEE. The V gene is TRBV5-6, the J gene TRBJ2-5; TCRdb reports TRBD1, a call that lacks DNA to check it against. The sample comprised blood. The sequence was collected from a human donor with ulcerative colitis or Crohn's disease, or a healthy co-twin of an affected twin (not recorded which). The CDR3 loop reads CASRFYLRDNQETQYF.